This T cell receptor (beta chain) was found in a study of OX40 agonist ivuxolimab in advanced cancers. Sequencing used immunoSEQ multiplex PCR; TCRdb keeps in-frame clones, though not all of them. The profile shows more than 45,000 clones, 85% to 90% of them singletons. Study conclusions and caveats: At 0.1 to 3.0 mg/kg and by week 6, clonal expansion occurred in CD4+ and CD8+ blood T cells. Mean expanded clone counts were higher in CD8+ than CD4+ T cells. There were also nonresponders showing low normalized T-cell clonal expansion. Near-lowest levels of clonal expansion characterized partial responders at 0.1-3.0 mg/kg.

CDR3 size: 11 residues. Germline V gene sequence: CDR1 WNHNN, CDR2 SYGVQD (reference sequence). V was clipped by 3 bases and J by 5 bases, with 4 bases between them. A word on this clone: Its matching antigen is unknown.

The sequencing here drew on CD4+ or CD8+ T cells sorted from blood, taken in a trial of the OX40 agonist ivuxolimab. This chain joins TRBV10-1 and TRBJ2-5; D is unclear. The source of this sequence is an adult with an advanced solid tumor such as melanoma, head and neck, liver or kidney cancer. The CDR3 spells CASSEGETQYF. The CDR3 coding sequence is TGCGCCAGCAGTGAAGGGGAGACCCAGTACTTC.